The 29 T cell receptor beta chains below come from one sample, sequenced in a study of cytomegalovirus exposure and HLA in healthy donors (dated by TCRdb to between 2016 and 2019). Libraries were constructed by the immunoSEQ multiplex PCR assay. TCRdb's version of the immuneACCESS table is confined to in-frame rearrangements and falls short of the full clone set. An unresolved V gene accounts for under half of the shortfall where checked; the remainder is of unknown origin. The sample table shows about 130,000 clones, and just under 90% are seen once. The ten largest clonotypes hold around 3.4% of the sample. The specimen was PBMCs. The receptors derive from a man aged 30 to 39 in good health and CMV-seronegative.

The V call is TRBV28, the J call TRBJ2-5; TRBD1 might be the D (5 bases). The germline V and J ends were trimmed by 3 bases and 4 bases, with 9 bases remaining between them. This CDR3 contains 13 residues. The germline CDR1 and CDR2 sequences are MDHEN and SYDVKM. The CDR3 coding sequence is TGTGCCAGCAGTTTGGGGCCTAGAGAGACCCAGTACTTC. Its translation: CASSLGPRETQYF.

The chain uses TRBV28 and TRBJ2-7, with TRBD1 matching over 8 bases. The germline V gene encodes CDR1 MDHEN and CDR2 SYDVKM. V was pared by 5 bases and J by 2 bases, with 8 bases of the junction left unmatched. This CDR3 spans 15 amino acids. The CDR3 here is CASSRARGPTYEQYF. As DNA, the CDR3 is TGTGCCAGCAGTCGAGCCAGGGGGCCAACCTACGAGCAGTACTTC.

As DNA, the CDR3 is TGTGCCAGCAGTGTATCGGGGGGTTATGATGAGCAGTTCTTC. It codes for CASSVSGGYDEQFF. The chain carries TRBV2 and TRBJ2-1; 7 positions agree with TRBD2. The CDR3 totals 14 residues. Trimming at V came to 4 bases and at J to 8 bases, leaving 8 bases not matched to a gene. The germline CDR1 and CDR2 sequences are SNHLY and FYNNEI.

The chain links TRBV7-9 to TRBJ2-2; a possible D gene is TRBD1 (6 bases). Germline values: CDR1 SEHNR, CDR2 FQNEAQ (reference sequence). The CDR3 has 17 amino acids. Trimming took 1 base from V and 4 from J, leaving 16 bases between them. Written as DNA, the CDR3 is TGTGCCAGCAGCTTAGTTTCCGGACAGTACGGCACCGGGGAGCTGTTTTTT. Its protein is CASSLVSGQYGTGELFF.

The chain carries TRBV14 and TRBJ1-1; the D is unclear. The CDR3 is 13 residues long. Trimming removed 4 bases at V and 1 base at J, with 7 bases between. Germline loops: CDR1 SGHDN, CDR2 FVKESK. The CDR3 nucleotides are TGTGCCAGCAGCCTCCACAGGAACACTGAAGCTTTCTTT. Its protein is CASSLHRNTEAFF.

CDR3 coding DNA: TGTGCCAGCTCACTACACAGGGGAACCAAAAACATTCAGTACTTC. It encodes CASSLHRGTKNIQYF. The chain is built from TRBV18 and TRBJ2-4; 7 positions agree with TRBD1. Germline V lookup: CDR1 KGHSH, CDR2 LQKENI. The CDR3 extends over 15 amino acids. V shed 4 bases and J 2 bases; nucleotides not matched to a gene: 5.

The chain combines TRBV7-9 with TRBJ1-2, with TRBD1 identical over 7 bases. The CDR3 covers 14 residues. CDR1 and CDR2 (germline): SEHNR, FQNEAQ (reference sequence). V lost 5 bases and J lost 1; bases outside the gene matches: 4. The CDR3 is CASSPGTDNYGYTF. The CDR3 DNA reads TGTGCCAGCAGCCCCGGGACAGATAACTATGGCTACACCTTC.

The rearrangement uses TRBV27 and TRBJ2-2; 7 bases line up with TRBD1. The V gene end was trimmed by 5 bases and the J gene end by 6 bases; junction bases not matched to a gene: 6. The CDR3 has 14 amino acids. The germline gives CDR1 MNHEY, CDR2 SMNVEV (reference sequence). CDR3 coding DNA: TGTGCCAGCAGTCACCGGGACAGTCCCGGGGAGCTGTTTTTT. Protein sequence: CASSHRDSPGELFF.

This rearrangement joins TRBV6-1 to TRBJ2-7; perhaps TRBD1 as D (5 bases). Germline assignment: CDR1 MNHNS and CDR2 SASEGT. The CDR3 runs to 11 residues. Trimming removed 6 bases at V and 11 bases at J, with 14 bases between. CDR3 sequence reads: CASSQGRTKYF. CDR3 DNA: TGTGCCAGCAGCCAGGGCAGAACTAAGTACTTC.

This chain links TRBV7-9 with TRBJ2-7; TRBD1 agrees at 8 bases. The CDR3 totals 12 residues. The germline V gene encodes CDR1 SEHNR and CDR2 FQNEAQ (reference sequence). Trimming at V came to 4 bases and at J to 6 bases, leaving 2 bases not matched to a gene. The CDR3 loop is CASSSGGFEQYF. CDR3 nucleotide sequence: TGTGCCAGCAGCTCAGGGGGCTTCGAGCAGTACTTC.

The V gene is TRBV5-4, the J gene TRBJ2-7; tentatively, D is TRBD1 (5 bases). The CDR3 is 17 amino acids. CDR1 SGHNT and CDR2 YYREEE come from the germline V gene (reference sequence). V was cut by 3 bases and J by 4 bases, with 23 bases left in between. The CDR3 region has the DNA TGTGCCAGCAGCTCTCAACCACCCCAGGGATGGGGATACGAGCAGTACTTC. It specifies CASSSQPPQGWGYEQYF.

This sequence joins TRBV7-9 and TRBJ2-7; maybe TRBD1 (5 bases). Trimming took 3 bases from V and 1 from J, leaving 10 bases between them. CDR1 and CDR2 (germline): SEHNR, FQNEAQ (reference sequence). The CDR3 is 14 residues long. As DNA, the CDR3 is TGTGCCAGCAGCTTCGACAGTCCTTCCTACGAGCAGTACTTC. Translation: CASSFDSPSYEQYF.

This chain connects TRBV5-5 to TRBJ1-4; TRBD1 matches at 7 bases. Germline V lookup: CDR1 SGHKS, CDR2 YYEKEE (reference sequence). V gave up 0 bases and J gave up 7 bases; unmatched junction bases: 9. CDR3 length: 16 amino acids. CDR3 protein: CASSLAFRTGGEKLFF. In DNA form, the CDR3 reads TGTGCCAGCAGCTTGGCGTTTCGGACAGGTGGTGAAAAACTGTTTTTT.

This chain joins TRBV5-4 and TRBJ1-1; D may be TRBD1 (5 bases). The CDR3 runs 11 residues. The germline V and J ends were trimmed by 4 bases and 7 bases, with 8 bases remaining between them. CDR1 is SGHNT and CDR2 is YYREEE in the germline V gene (reference sequence). CDR3 DNA: TGTGCCAGCAGCCGGGGGGTTGAAGCTTTCTTT. Translating it yields CASSRGVEAFF.

V is TRBV4-1 and J is TRBJ1-5; D is possibly TRBD1 (6 bases). This CDR3 region has 13 residues. Looked up from germline, CDR1 is MGHRA and CDR2 is YSYEKL. V shed 4 bases and J shed 4 bases, with 8 bases lying between them. The CDR3 DNA reads as TGCGCCAGCAGCCTGCAGGGGAATCAGCCCCAGCATTTT. Translating gives CASSLQGNQPQHF.

This clone showed up just once. This chain uses TRBV28 with TRBJ2-5; D unresolved. The CDR3 spans 11 residues. Germline V gene lookup returns CDR1 MDHEN and CDR2 SYDVKM. V was shortened by 7 bases and J by 3 bases, with 6 bases between the two germline ends. CDR3 sequence reads: CASTTEETQYF. The CDR3 nucleotides are TGTGCCAGCACTACAGAAGAGACCCAGTACTTC.

The V call is TRBV7-8, the J call TRBJ1-1; possibly TRBD1 for D (5 bases). In germline, CDR1 is SGHVS, CDR2 FQNEAQ. Trimming took 0 bases from V and 0 from J, leaving 11 bases between them. The CDR3 runs to 16 residues. The CDR3 DNA is TGTGCCAGCAGCTTAGCTCCCCAGGGTCTGAACACTGAAGCTTTCTTT. Translated, it gives CASSLAPQGLNTEAFF.

This sequence joins TRBV18 and TRBJ2-3; 8 positions match TRBD2. This CDR3 is built from 15 residues. The V gene end was trimmed by 2 bases and the J gene end by 15 bases; junction bases not matched to a gene: 16. Germline V gene sequence: CDR1 KGHSH, CDR2 LQKENI. The CDR3 nucleotides are TGTGCCAGCTCACCAGGAAGCGGGGGCTTAAAACGCCAATATTTT. Amino acids: CASSPGSGGLKRQYF. Supplemented by reference TRBV18 and TRBJ2-3, the full variable domain reads NAGVMQNPRHLVRRRGQEARLRCSPMKGHSHVYWYRQLPEEGLKFMVYLQKENIIDESGMPKERFSAEFPKEGPSILRIQQVVRGDSAAYFCASSPGSGGLKRQYFGPGTRLTVL.

The rearrangement uses TRBV18 and TRBJ2-7; maybe TRBD2 (6 bases). The CDR3 length is 13 residues. V lost 3 bases to trimming and J lost 7 bases, with 13 bases between them. Germline V gives CDR1 KGHSH, CDR2 LQKENI. CDR3 bases: TGTGCCAGCTCACCTGGACTATCCGGGGAGCAGTACTTC. It is translated as CASSPGLSGEQYF.

This chain joins TRBV6-6 and TRBJ2-7, with TRBD2 as a possible D gene (7 bases). Germline V CDR1 and CDR2: MNHNY, SVGAGI (reference sequence). This CDR3 spans 13 amino acids. With 5 bases removed from V and 7 bases from J, the gap between germline ends came to 15 bases. The CDR3 DNA sequence: TGTGCCAGCAGTCGGAGGGGGGGGAGGGAGCAGTACTTC. This codes for CASSRRGGREQYF.

V usage is TRBV13 and J usage is TRBJ1-2; D unclear. The CDR3 has 13 residues. V was shortened by 0 bases and J by 7 bases, with 9 bases between the two germline ends. CDR1 and CDR2 from the germline V gene are PRHDT and FYEKMQ (reference sequence). CDR3 coding DNA: TGTGCCAGCAGCTTAGGCGAGAATCTTGGCTACACCTTC. This encodes CASSLGENLGYTF.

Comment on this clone: Other nucleotide sequences from this sample produce the same CDR3. The CDR3 loop reads CASSVGQVNQPQHF. The CDR3 DNA sequence: TGTGCCAGCAGCGTAGGACAGGTCAATCAGCCCCAGCATTTT. The chain links TRBV9 to TRBJ1-5, with D possibly matching TRBD1 (6 bases). Germline V gives CDR1 SGDLS, CDR2 YYNGEE. This CDR3 has 14 residues. With 0 bases removed from V and 3 bases from J, the gap between germline ends came to 7 bases.

This clone came up a few times. The chain combines TRBV5-1 with TRBJ2-1; 10 bases fit TRBD2. The trim removed 3 bases at V and 0 bases at J, leaving 6 bases unmatched. The CDR3 is 17 residues long. Germline-derived CDR1 and CDR2 are SGHRS and YFSETQ. CDR3: CASSSSGGASSYNEQFF. CDR3 DNA sequence: TGCGCCAGCAGCTCTAGCGGGGGCGCTAGCTCCTACAATGAGCAGTTCTTC.

The chain joins TRBV18 to TRBJ2-1; maybe TRBD2 (5 bases). This CDR3 contains 15 residues. The germline V gene has CDR1 KGHSH and CDR2 LQKENI. The V gene lost 5 bases and the J gene lost 2 bases, with 13 bases spanning the gap. The CDR3 is CASSIPGKTYNEQFF. CDR3 DNA: TGTGCCAGCTCAATCCCCGGGAAGACCTACAATGAGCAGTTCTTC.

This rearrangement joins TRBV19 to TRBJ1-1; no clear D gene. The CDR3 consists of 14 residues. The germline V and J ends were trimmed by 7 bases and 1 base, with 13 bases remaining between them. The germline V gene encodes CDR1 LNHDA and CDR2 SQIVND (reference sequence). As DNA, the CDR3 is TGTGCCAGTACCAGCAGGTCCTGGAACACTGAAGCTTTCTTT. Its protein product is CASTSRSWNTEAFF.

This clone was found a few times. The V call is TRBV2, the J call TRBJ1-2; 7 positions agree with TRBD1. The germline CDR1 and CDR2 sequences are SNHLY and FYNNEI. V lost 4 bases, J lost 2 bases, and 1 base stayed unmatched. This CDR3 is built from 13 residues. The DNA for the CDR3 is TGTGCCAGCAGTGCACAGGGGAACTATGGCTACACCTTC. Translated, it gives CASSAQGNYGYTF. Full variable domain (missing parts from reference TRBV2 and TRBJ1-2): EPEVTQTPSHQVTQMGQEVILRCVPISNHLYFYWYRQILGQKVEFLVSFYNNEISEKSEIFDDQFSVERPDGSNFTLKIRSTKLEDSAMYFCASSAQGNYGYTFGSGTRLTVV.

CDR3 residues: CASSLVLRGLSTDTQYF. The CDR3 nucleotides are TGTGCCAGCAGCTTGGTGTTAAGGGGCCTTAGCACAGATACGCAGTATTTT. V is TRBV5-4 and J is TRBJ2-3, with D maybe TRBD1 (5 bases). CDR1 SGHNT and CDR2 YYREEE come from the germline V gene (reference sequence). With 0 bases removed from V and 0 bases from J, the gap between germline ends came to 14 bases. CDR3 length equals 17 residues.

This chain uses TRBV5-1 with TRBJ2-5, with 7 bases fitting TRBD2. The junction had 9 bases not matched to a gene; V was cut back by 5 bases and J by 2 bases. Germline CDR1 is SGHRS and CDR2 is YFSETQ. There are 15 residues in the CDR3. CDR3 sequence (DNA): TGCGCCAGCAGGACGGGGGGACTTACACAAGAGACCCAGTACTTC. Its protein product is CASRTGGLTQETQYF.

The chain links TRBV6-5 to TRBJ1-6; D perhaps matches TRBD1 (5 bases). Trimming left V 2 bases short and J 14 bases short, with 7 bases between. Germline CDR1 MNHEY, CDR2 SVGAGI. The CDR3 extends over 11 amino acids. CDR3 nucleotide sequence: TGTGCCAGCAGTTACGGGGCAACCCTCCACTTT. It yields the protein CASSYGATLHF.